A selection of T cell receptor beta chains follows, all from one sample in a study of cytomegalovirus exposure and HLA in healthy donors. TCRdb keeps only in-frame clones here, not all; method: immunoSEQ multiplex PCR. The sample lists under 250,000 clones, roughly 78% seen once, with about 0.45% in the top ten. Sequencing was carried out using PBMCs. These receptor sequences come from a boy aged 5-17 years in good health and CMV-seronegative. CDR3s leave out the opening cysteine and the closing phenylalanine or tryptophan. Clone size is not always given. Where it is, it says once, few, many or a class for expanded clones.

>TRBV30|TRBJ1-2|.
AWSLGSGGGNGYT
>TRBV5-1|TRBJ1-2|.
ASTLYEFSIPNYGYT
>TRBV11-1|TRBJ1-1|.
ASSPRLNTEAF
>TRBV4-1|TRBJ1-2|once
ASSQEDRHLDGYT
>TRBV29-1|TRBJ2-1|.
SGLDSVYNEQF
>TRBV30|TRBJ2-5|.
AWMRTSGAPRGY
>TRBV29-1|TRBJ1-2|.
SGGGTYGYT
>TRBV27|TRBJ1-1|.
ASSNGGPNTEAF
>TRBV30|TRBJ1-4|.
ACPGQGDEKLF
>TRBV30|TRBJ2-1|.
AWSPREGSSYNEQF
>TRBV29-1|TRBJ2-3|.
SVESSGRASGTDTQY
>TRBV19|TRBJ2-5|.
ASSGTSGRGETQY
>TRBV5-6|TRBJ2-1|.
ASSREQGVDLNEQF
>TRBV27|TRBJ2-1|few
ASSFRLGRTSGTDNEQF
>TRBV2|TRBJ1-1|.
ASSEIEQGENTEAF
>TRBV11-2|TRBJ2-3|.
ASSLGGGGTQY
>TRBV7-3|TRBJ2-3|few
ASSFLPRGDTQY
>TRBV6-5|TRBJ2-7|.
ASSDRAYEQY
>TRBV29-1|TRBJ1-4|.
SVGQGGNEKLF
>TRBV9|TRBJ2-1|.
ASSVGYRGKNEQF
>TRBV4-2|TRBJ2-3|.
ASSLPQGGFSTDTQY
>TRBV7-9|TRBJ1-1|.
ASSLIGTDTEAF
>TRBV5-6|TRBJ2-6|.
ASSFRGTGANVLT